These 23 T cell receptor beta chains were sequenced from one sample in a study of shared clonotypes between healthy human individuals. Clones were read by immunoSEQ multiplex PCR, and TCRdb kept only the in-frame ones, dropping some. The top ten hold over 0.09% of the sample, which has about 550,000 clones, roughly 95% seen once. CD45RO negativity and positive selection for CCR7 defined naive CD8 cells, a population that excluded terminally differentiated effector memory CD45RA+ cells. Sequences were obtained from naive CD8+ T cells sorted from blood. The receptors shown here come from a woman aged 25 to 39 in good health.

The genes are TRBV7-9 and TRBJ1-2; 8 bases agree with TRBD1. Per the germline V gene, CDR1 is SEHNR and CDR2 is FQNEAQ (reference sequence). Trimming cost V 5 bases and J 3 bases; bases outside gene matches: 8. The CDR3 runs 15 residues. The CDR3 loop is CASSGNLDRDYGYTF. CDR3 DNA: TGTGCCAGCAGCGGAAACTTGGACAGGGACTATGGCTACACCTTC.

The chain joins TRBV4-1 to TRBJ2-5; D is unresolved. The germline V gene has CDR1 MGHRA and CDR2 YSYEKL. With 1 base removed from V and 1 base from J, the gap between germline ends came to 10 bases. CDR3 size: 15 residues. CDR3 DNA sequence: TGCGCCAGCAGCCAAGGGTTACAGTCCCAAGAGACCCAGTACTTC. Translation: CASSQGLQSQETQYF.

The chain joins TRBV4-1 to TRBJ2-5; D uncertain. CDR1 is MGHRA, CDR2 YSYEKL, per germline. V lost 0 bases and J 4 bases, leaving 15 bases between the germline ends. The CDR3 covers 16 residues. The CDR3 DNA follows: TGCGCCAGCAGCCAAGATCCCCCGGTCGGTGGAGAGACCCAGTACTTC. Its protein product is CASSQDPPVGGETQYF.

The CDR3 DNA reads TGTGCCAGCAGTGCCAAGACTAGCGGCTACGAGCAGTACTTC. Translating gives CASSAKTSGYEQYF. V is TRBV27 and J is TRBJ2-7; 9 bases agree with TRBD2. V gave up 5 bases and J gave up 3 bases; unmatched junction bases: 5. There are 14 residues in the CDR3. The germline V gene has CDR1 MNHEY and CDR2 SMNVEV (reference sequence).

The genes are TRBV5-4 and TRBJ2-1; D is ambiguous. In germline, CDR1 is SGHNT, CDR2 YYREEE (reference sequence). CDR3 size: 10 residues. V lost 0 bases to trimming and J lost 9 bases, with 1 base between them. The CDR3 loop reads CASSLAEQFF. CDR3 nucleotides: TGTGCCAGCAGCTTGGCTGAGCAGTTCTTC.

J is TRBJ2-1 and V is TRBV10-3, with D tentatively TRBD2 (6 bases). The V gene's germline CDR1 is ENHRY and CDR2 SYGVKD. With 0 bases removed from V and 0 bases from J, the gap between germline ends came to 6 bases. This CDR3 is 15 amino acids long. CDR3 DNA sequence: TGTGCCATCAGTGAGTCCGGGAGCTCCTACAATGAGCAGTTCTTC. Translating it yields CAISESGSSYNEQFF.

The V call is TRBV30, the J call TRBJ2-7; D may be TRBD1 (5 bases). Trimming took off 2 bases at V and 7 bases at J, with 12 bases between the two ends. CDR1 is GTSNPN and CDR2 is SVGIG in the germline V gene (reference sequence). The CDR3 has 12 residues. The CDR3 is CAWSHSGWEQYF. DNA for the CDR3: TGTGCCTGGAGTCACTCAGGGTGGGAGCAGTACTTC. Using reference TRBV30 and TRBJ2-7 for the parts outside the CDR3, the full variable domain is SQTIHQWPATLVQPVGSPLSLECTVEGTSNPNLYWYRQAAGRGLQLLFYSVGIGQISSEVPQNLSASRPQDRQFILSSKKLLLSDSGFYLCAWSHSGWEQYFGPGTRLTVT.

The chain is built from TRBV5-4 and TRBJ1-2; 7 bases fit TRBD1. Germline assignment: CDR1 SGHNT and CDR2 YYREEE (reference sequence). Trimming at V came to 3 bases and at J to 8 bases, leaving 19 bases not matched to a gene. The CDR3 covers 17 residues. The CDR3 loop reads CASSWDRDSRSRGGYTF. Written as DNA, the CDR3 is TGTGCCAGCAGCTGGGACCGGGACAGCCGTTCGAGGGGCGGCTACACCTTC.

About this clone: Sequence at one end of the junction differs from germline and may be a read error. This chain uses TRBV29-1 with TRBJ1-2, with TRBD1 as a possible D gene (6 bases). The CDR3 spans 10 residues. CDR1 SQVTM and CDR2 ANQGSEA come from the germline V gene. The CDR3 spells CSVEDPTGNF. In nucleotides, the CDR3 is TGCAGCGTTGAAGATCCGACAGGAAACTTC.

CDR3 nucleotides: TGTGCCAGCAGCTTTTCTCCCAGGTCCAATCCCACAGATACGCAGTATTTT. It specifies CASSFSPRSNPTDTQYF. J is TRBJ2-3 and V is TRBV7-9, with D uncertain. With 3 bases removed from V and 2 bases from J, the gap between germline ends came to 18 bases. CDR3 length: 17 amino acids. Germline V CDR1 and CDR2: SEHNR, FQNEAQ (reference sequence).

This clone has a single count. The chain uses TRBV7-9 and TRBJ2-7, with 8 bases matching TRBD1. Per germline, CDR1 SEHNR and CDR2 FQNEAQ (reference sequence). J gave up 6 bases and V 5 bases, and 18 bases lay outside the gene matches. The CDR3 has 17 amino acids. The chain's CDR3 is CASSPRSDRAVSGEQYF. CDR3 coding DNA: TGTGCCAGCAGCCCACGCTCGGACAGGGCTGTTAGCGGCGAGCAGTACTTC.

This clone was detected once. The V gene is TRBV19, the J gene TRBJ2-7, with TRBD2 identical over 9 bases. The CDR3 spans 15 residues. Germline loops: CDR1 LNHDA, CDR2 SQIVND (reference sequence). The V segment lost 2 bases and the J segment 3 bases; nucleotides outside the gene matches: 5. The CDR3 protein is CASSIMVAGVYEQYF. CDR3 bases: TGTGCCAGTAGTATAATGGTAGCGGGAGTCTACGAGCAGTACTTC.

This clone occurred once. The chain uses TRBV7-8 and TRBJ2-5; no clear D. CDR1 SGHVS and CDR2 FQNEAQ come from the germline V gene. With 1 base removed from V and 4 bases from J, the gap between germline ends came to 10 bases. The CDR3 has 14 amino acids. CDR3 bases: TGTGCCAGCAGCTTAGTAGATCAGACAGAGACCCAGTACTTC. Encoded protein: CASSLVDQTETQYF. Using reference TRBV7-8 and TRBJ2-5 for the parts outside the CDR3, the full variable domain is GAGVSQSPRYKVAKRGQDVALRCDPISGHVSLFWYQQALGQGPEFLTYFQNEAQLDKSGLPSDRFFAERPEGSVSTLKIQRTQQEDSAVYLCASSLVDQTETQYFGPGTRLLVL.

The chain carries TRBV23-1 and TRBJ1-1; D is perhaps TRBD1 (6 bases). TRBV23-1 is identified as an open reading frame with a role that is uncertain. The germline V and J ends were trimmed by 3 bases and 6 bases, with 14 bases remaining between them. The CDR3 loop spans 14 amino acids. In nucleotides, the CDR3 is TGCGCCAGCAGTCAGAGGGACATGAGGCCTGAAGCTTTCTTT. This gives the protein CASSQRDMRPEAFF.

The chain links TRBV19 to TRBJ2-3, with D uncertain. The CDR3 totals 15 residues. The ends were cut back, 6 bases at V and 0 bases at J, with 13 bases in the middle. Germline V gene data show CDR1 as LNHDA and CDR2 as SQIVND (reference sequence). As DNA, the CDR3 is TGTGCCAGTAGGTCAGCGAGATTTAGCACAGATACGCAGTATTTT. It yields the protein CASRSARFSTDTQYF. Filled out from reference TRBV19 and TRBJ2-3, the complete variable domain reads DGGITQSPKYLFRKEGQNVTLSCEQNLNHDAMYWYRQDPGQGLRLIYYSQIVNDFQKGDIAEGYSVSREKKESFPLTVTSAQKNPTAFYLCASRSARFSTDTQYFGPGTRLTVL.

The chain is built from TRBV6-1 and TRBJ2-5; D is possibly TRBD1 (5 bases). The germline CDR1 and CDR2 sequences are MNHNS and SASEGT. V was shortened by 1 base and J by 0 bases, with 15 bases between the two germline ends. This CDR3 spans 17 amino acids. In DNA form, the CDR3 reads TGTGCCAGCAGTGAAGAGCCCCTGTGGGGCAACCAAGAGACCCAGTACTTC. Amino acid sequence: CASSEEPLWGNQETQYF.

This clone was detected once. The chain employs TRBV15 and TRBJ2-7; D gene unclear. The V and J ends lost 1 base and 3 bases respectively, with 7 bases between them. Germline CDR1 LNHNV, CDR2 YYDKDF (reference sequence). The CDR3 is made up of 13 amino acids. DNA for the CDR3: TGTGCCACCAGCAGAGCTCTGGACTACGAGCAGTACTTC. This encodes CATSRALDYEQYF.

The V gene is TRBV27, the J gene TRBJ2-7; D is ambiguous. Germline loops: CDR1 MNHEY, CDR2 SMNVEV (reference sequence). There are 13 residues in the CDR3. Deletions cut 6 bases from V and 5 bases from J, with 14 bases between. The CDR3 protein is CASRSQAIDEQYF. CDR3 nucleotides: TGTGCCAGCAGGAGTCAGGCTATCGACGAGCAGTACTTC.

The chain uses TRBV20-1 and TRBJ2-7; no clear D. Looked up from germline, CDR1 is DFQATT and CDR2 is SNEGSKA (reference sequence). Deletions cut 5 bases from V and 6 bases from J, with 11 bases between. This CDR3 contains 11 residues. The CDR3 region has the DNA TGCAGTGCTCCGGTGGTACTCGAGCAGTACTTC. Protein: CSAPVVLEQYF.

This clone was seen a single time. The chain combines TRBV27 with TRBJ2-3; 7 bases fit TRBD2. Germline V gene data show CDR1 as MNHEY and CDR2 as SMNVEV (reference sequence). The V gene end was trimmed by 4 bases and the J gene end by 0 bases; junction bases not matched to a gene: 7. CDR3 length: 16 amino acids. The CDR3 coding sequence is TGTGCCAGCAGTTCGTCCCTAGCGGAGAGCACAGATACGCAGTATTTT. Translated: CASSSSLAESTDTQYF.

CDR3 sequence: CASSLGGIRNEQFF. The CDR3 nucleotides are TGCGCCAGCAGCTTGGGCGGGATACGAAATGAGCAGTTCTTC. The gene calls are TRBV5-1 and TRBJ2-1; maybe TRBD2 (6 bases). V dropped 0 bases and J dropped 7 bases, with 11 bases sitting between them. The CDR3 is made up of 14 amino acids. The germline V gene encodes CDR1 SGHRS and CDR2 YFSETQ.

This rearrangement joins TRBV7-3 to TRBJ1-1; the D gene is possibly TRBD1 (5 bases). Germline CDR1 SGHTA, CDR2 FQGTGA. CDR3 size: 16 residues. The V and J ends lost 0 bases and 0 bases respectively, with 11 bases between them. The CDR3 nucleotides read TGTGCCAGCAGCTTAACAGGGGCGAGTGTGAACACTGAAGCTTTCTTT. Translated, it gives CASSLTGASVNTEAFF.

The chain recombines TRBV6-1 with TRBJ2-5; D is unclear. The CDR3 sequence is 15 residues long. Germline CDR1 MNHNS, CDR2 SASEGT. Trimming shortened V by 1 base and J by 2 bases, and 11 bases separated the two germline ends. CDR3 in DNA: TGTGCCAGCAGTGAAGTTGGGGTGTGGCAAGAGACCCAGTACTTC. This encodes CASSEVGVWQETQYF.